The table lists the clone carrying this T cell receptor beta chain with a few counts. This sample is drawn from a study of blood T cells in healthy people across ages. With a J-beta primer mix and a sample-barcoded 5' primer, a second PCR ran about 6 to 11 cycles. TCRdb passed the 5' RACE reads through MiXCR, listing each CDR3 protein once. The sample yields under 1 million distinct CDR3 sequences, roughly 44% seen once. Deletions cut 2 bases from V and 5 bases from J, with 21 bases between. The CDR3 runs 17 residues. Germline V gene sequence: CDR1 SGHTA, CDR2 FQGNSA. The J gene is TRBJ2-5, the V gene TRBV7-2, with D possibly being TRBD2 (6 bases). This receptor was identified in a man between 60 and 70 years old in good health. Sequenced sample: blood. The CDR3 DNA is TGTGCCAGCAGCTTATCCCCCCGTCTGGGTCGGGGGGAGACCCAGTACTTC. This sequence encodes CASSLSPRLGRGETQYF.